This T cell receptor (beta chain) was captured in a study of shared clonotypes between healthy human individuals. Study as a whole: Plates per donor: three CD4 naive, three CD4 memory, two CD8 naive, one CD8 memory.

Clones were sequenced by immunoSEQ multiplex PCR, and TCRdb holds only the in-frame ones, with some missing. The table has approximately 2.4 million clones, 90% to 97% seen once. CD45RA-negative memory and CD45RA+ naive subsets were split from the CD4+ cells. With 8 bases removed from V and 2 bases from J, the gap between germline ends came to 13 bases. This CDR3 spans 13 amino acids. The germline V gene encodes CDR1 MNHEY and CDR2 SVGAGI. The TCR sequence derives from a young man in good health. What was sequenced was naive CD4+ T cells sorted from blood. Subset indicated: CD45RA+ positively selected. The chain joins TRBV6-5 to TRBJ2-7; D is perhaps TRBD1 (6 bases). The CDR3 spells CASSQGFTYEQYF. CDR3 nucleotide sequence: TGTGCCAGCTCACAGGGTTTCACCTACGAGCAGTACTTC.